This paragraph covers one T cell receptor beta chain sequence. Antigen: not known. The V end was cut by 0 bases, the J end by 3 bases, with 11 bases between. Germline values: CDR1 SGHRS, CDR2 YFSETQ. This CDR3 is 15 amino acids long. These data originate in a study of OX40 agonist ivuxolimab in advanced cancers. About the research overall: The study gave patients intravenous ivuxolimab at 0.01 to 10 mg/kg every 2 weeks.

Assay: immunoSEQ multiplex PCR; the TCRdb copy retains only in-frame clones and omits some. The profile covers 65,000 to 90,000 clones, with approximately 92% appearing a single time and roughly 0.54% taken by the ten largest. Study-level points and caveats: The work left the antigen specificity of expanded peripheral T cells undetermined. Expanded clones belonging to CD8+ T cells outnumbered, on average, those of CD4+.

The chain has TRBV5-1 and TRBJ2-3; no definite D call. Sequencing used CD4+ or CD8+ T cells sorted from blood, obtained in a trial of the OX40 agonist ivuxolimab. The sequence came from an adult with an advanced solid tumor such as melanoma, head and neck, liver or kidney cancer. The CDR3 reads CASSLVGPGTDTQYF. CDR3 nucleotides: TGCGCCAGCAGCTTGGTAGGGCCTGGGACAGATACGCAGTATTTT.